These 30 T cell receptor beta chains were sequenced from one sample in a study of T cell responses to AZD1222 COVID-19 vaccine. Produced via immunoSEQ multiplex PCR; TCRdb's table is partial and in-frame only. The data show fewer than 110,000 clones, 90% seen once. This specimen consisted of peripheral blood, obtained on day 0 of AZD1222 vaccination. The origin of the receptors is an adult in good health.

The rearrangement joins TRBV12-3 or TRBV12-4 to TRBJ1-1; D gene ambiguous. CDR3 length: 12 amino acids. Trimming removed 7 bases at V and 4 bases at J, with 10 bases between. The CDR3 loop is CASNPRGTEAFF. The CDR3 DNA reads TGTGCCAGCAACCCGAGAGGCACTGAAGCTTTCTTT.

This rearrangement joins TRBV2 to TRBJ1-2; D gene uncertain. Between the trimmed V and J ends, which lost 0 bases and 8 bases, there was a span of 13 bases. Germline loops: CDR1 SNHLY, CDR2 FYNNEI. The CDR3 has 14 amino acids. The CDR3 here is CASSEALRGFGYTF. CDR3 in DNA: TGTGCCAGCAGTGAAGCGCTTCGAGGGTTCGGCTACACCTTC.

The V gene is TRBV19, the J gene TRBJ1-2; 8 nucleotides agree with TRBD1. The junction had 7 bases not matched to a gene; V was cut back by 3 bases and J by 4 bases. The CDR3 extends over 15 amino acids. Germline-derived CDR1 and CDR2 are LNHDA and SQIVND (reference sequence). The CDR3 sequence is CASSIPGGEIYGYTF. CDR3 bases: TGTGCCAGTAGTATTCCAGGGGGCGAGATCTATGGCTACACCTTC.

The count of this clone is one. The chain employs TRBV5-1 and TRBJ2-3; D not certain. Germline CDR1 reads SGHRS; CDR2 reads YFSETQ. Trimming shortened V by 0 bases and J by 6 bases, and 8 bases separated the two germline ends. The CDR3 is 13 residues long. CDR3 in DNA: TGCGCCAGCAGCTTGGCGCCAGCCGATACGCAGTATTTT. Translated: CASSLAPADTQYF.

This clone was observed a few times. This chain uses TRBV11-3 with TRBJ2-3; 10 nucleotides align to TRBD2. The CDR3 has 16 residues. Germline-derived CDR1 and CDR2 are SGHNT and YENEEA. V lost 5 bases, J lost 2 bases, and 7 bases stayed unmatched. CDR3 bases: TGTGCCAGCAGCAATAATGGACTAGCGGACACAGATACGCAGTATTTT. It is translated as CASSNNGLADTDTQYF.

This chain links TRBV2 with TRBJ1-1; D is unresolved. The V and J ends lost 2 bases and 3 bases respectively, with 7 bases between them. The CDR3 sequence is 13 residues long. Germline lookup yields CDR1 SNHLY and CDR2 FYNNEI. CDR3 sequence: CASSENVDTEAFF. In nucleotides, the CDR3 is TGTGCCAGCAGTGAAAACGTGGACACTGAAGCTTTCTTT.

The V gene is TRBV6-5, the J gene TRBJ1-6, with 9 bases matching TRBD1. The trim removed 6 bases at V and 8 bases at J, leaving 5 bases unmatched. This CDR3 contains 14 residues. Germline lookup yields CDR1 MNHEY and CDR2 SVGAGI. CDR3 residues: CASRRTGVYSPLHF. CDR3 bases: TGTGCCAGCAGGAGGACAGGGGTTTATTCACCCCTCCACTTT.

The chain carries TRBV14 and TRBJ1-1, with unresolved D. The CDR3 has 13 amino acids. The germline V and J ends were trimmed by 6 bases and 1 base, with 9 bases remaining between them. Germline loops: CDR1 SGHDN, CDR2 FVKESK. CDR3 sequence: CASREDGNTEAFF. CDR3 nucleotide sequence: TGTGCCAGCAGGGAGGACGGGAACACTGAAGCTTTCTTT.

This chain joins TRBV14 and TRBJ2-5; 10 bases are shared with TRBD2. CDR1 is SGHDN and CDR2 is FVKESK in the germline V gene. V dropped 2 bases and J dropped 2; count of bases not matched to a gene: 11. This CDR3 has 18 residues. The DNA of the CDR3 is TGTGCCAGCAGCCAATCCCTCCCTAGCGGGGGACTTCAAGAGACCCAGTACTTC. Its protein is CASSQSLPSGGLQETQYF.

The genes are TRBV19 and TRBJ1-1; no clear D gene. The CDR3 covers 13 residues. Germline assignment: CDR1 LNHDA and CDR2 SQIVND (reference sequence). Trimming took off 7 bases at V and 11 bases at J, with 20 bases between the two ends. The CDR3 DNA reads TGTGCCAGTATTAAGAGGGTTCCTCTCCATGCTTTCTTT. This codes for CASIKRVPLHAFF.

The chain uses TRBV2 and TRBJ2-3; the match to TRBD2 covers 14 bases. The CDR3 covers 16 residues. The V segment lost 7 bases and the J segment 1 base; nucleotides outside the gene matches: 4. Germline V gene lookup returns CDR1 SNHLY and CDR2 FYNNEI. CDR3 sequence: CASIEGLAGGTDTQYF. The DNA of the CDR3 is TGTGCCAGCATCGAGGGACTAGCGGGGGGCACAGATACGCAGTATTTT. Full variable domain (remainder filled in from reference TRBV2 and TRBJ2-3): EPEVTQTPSHQVTQMGQEVILRCVPISNHLYFYWYRQILGQKVEFLVSFYNNEISEKSEIFDDQFSVERPDGSNFTLKIRSTKLEDSAMYFCASIEGLAGGTDTQYFGPGTRLTVL.

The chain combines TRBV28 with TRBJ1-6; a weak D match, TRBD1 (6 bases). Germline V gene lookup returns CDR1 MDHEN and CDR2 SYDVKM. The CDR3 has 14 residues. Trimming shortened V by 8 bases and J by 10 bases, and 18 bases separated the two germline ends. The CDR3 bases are TGTGCCAGCTGGGCGGGGGGGCGGAGCTCACCCCTCCACTTT. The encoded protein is CASWAGGRSSPLHF. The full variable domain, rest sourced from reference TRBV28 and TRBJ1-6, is DVKVTQSSRYLVKRTGEKVFLECVQDMDHENMFWYRQDPGLGLRLIYFSYDVKMKEKGDIPEGYSVSREKKERFSLILESASTNQTSMYLCASWAGGRSSPLHFGNGTRLTVT.

The CDR3 nucleotides are TGTGCCAGCAGCGGCGGGGGTTCAGGAAACACCATATATTTT. Translated: CASSGGGSGNTIYF. The V gene is TRBV9, the J gene TRBJ1-3, with D maybe TRBD1 (5 bases). Between the trimmed V and J ends, which lost 3 bases and 4 bases, there was a span of 11 bases. CDR3 length: 14 amino acids. The germline gives CDR1 SGDLS, CDR2 YYNGEE. Drawing the rest from reference TRBV9 and TRBJ1-3, the complete variable domain is DSGVTQTPKHLITATGQRVTLRCSPRSGDLSVYWYQQSLDQGLQFLIQYYNGEERAKGNILERFSAQQFPDLHSELNLSSLELGDSALYFCASSGGGSGNTIYFGEGSWLTVV.

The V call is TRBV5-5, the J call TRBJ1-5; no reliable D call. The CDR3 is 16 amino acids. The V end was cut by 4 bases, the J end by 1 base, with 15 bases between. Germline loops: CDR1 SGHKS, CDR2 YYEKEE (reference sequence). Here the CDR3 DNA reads TGTGCCAGCAGCCCGGTCCCCACGGGGAGCAATCAGCCCCAGCATTTT. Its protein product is CASSPVPTGSNQPQHF.

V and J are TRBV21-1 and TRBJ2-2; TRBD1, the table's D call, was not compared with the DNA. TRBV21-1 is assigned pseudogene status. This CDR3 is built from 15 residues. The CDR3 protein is CASSPSDDRAGELFF. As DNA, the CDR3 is TGTGCCAGCAGCCCGTCCGACGACAGGGCCGGGGAGCTGTTTTTT.

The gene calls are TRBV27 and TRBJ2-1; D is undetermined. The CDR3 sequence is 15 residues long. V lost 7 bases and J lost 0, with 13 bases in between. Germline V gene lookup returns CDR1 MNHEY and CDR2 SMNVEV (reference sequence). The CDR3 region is CASMAALHSYNEQFF. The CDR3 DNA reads TGTGCCAGCATGGCGGCCCTCCACTCCTACAATGAGCAGTTCTTC.

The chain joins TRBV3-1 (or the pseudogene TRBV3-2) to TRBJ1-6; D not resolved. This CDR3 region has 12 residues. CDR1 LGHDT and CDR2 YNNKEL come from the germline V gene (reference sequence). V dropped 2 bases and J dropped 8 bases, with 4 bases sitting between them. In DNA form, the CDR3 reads TGTGCCAGCAGCCAATGGGATTCACCCCTCCACTTT. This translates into CASSQWDSPLHF.

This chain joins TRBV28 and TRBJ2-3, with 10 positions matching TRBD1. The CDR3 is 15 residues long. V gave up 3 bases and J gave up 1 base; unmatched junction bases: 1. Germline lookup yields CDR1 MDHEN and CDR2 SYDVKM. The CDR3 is CASSLGTGGTDTQYF. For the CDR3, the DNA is TGTGCCAGCAGTTTGGGGACAGGGGGCACAGATACGCAGTATTTT.

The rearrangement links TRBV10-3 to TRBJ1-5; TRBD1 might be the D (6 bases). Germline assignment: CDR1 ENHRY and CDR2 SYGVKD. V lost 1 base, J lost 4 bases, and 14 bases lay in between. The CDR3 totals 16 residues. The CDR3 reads CAISEWERGANQPQHF. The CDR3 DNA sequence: TGTGCCATCAGTGAGTGGGAGCGGGGGGCGAATCAGCCCCAGCATTTT.

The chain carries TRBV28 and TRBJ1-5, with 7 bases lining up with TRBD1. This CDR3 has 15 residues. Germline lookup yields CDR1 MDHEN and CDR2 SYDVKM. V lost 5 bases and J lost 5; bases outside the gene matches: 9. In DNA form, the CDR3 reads TGTGCCAGCAGTCGACAGGGCTGGGGGGATCAGCCCCAGCATTTT. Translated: CASSRQGWGDQPQHF.

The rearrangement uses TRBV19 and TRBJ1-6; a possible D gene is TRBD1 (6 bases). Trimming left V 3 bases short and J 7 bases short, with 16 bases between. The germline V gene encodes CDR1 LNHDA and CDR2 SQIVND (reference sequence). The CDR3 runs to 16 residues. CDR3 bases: TGTGCCAGTAGTATTTACGGGGGGCCGAGCAATTCACCCCTCCACTTT. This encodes CASSIYGGPSNSPLHF.

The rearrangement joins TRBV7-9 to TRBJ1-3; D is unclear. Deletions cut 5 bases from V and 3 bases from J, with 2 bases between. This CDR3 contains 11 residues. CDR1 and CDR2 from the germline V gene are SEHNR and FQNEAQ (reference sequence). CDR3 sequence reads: CASSRGNTIYF. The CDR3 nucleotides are TGTGCCAGCAGCCGTGGAAACACCATATATTTT.

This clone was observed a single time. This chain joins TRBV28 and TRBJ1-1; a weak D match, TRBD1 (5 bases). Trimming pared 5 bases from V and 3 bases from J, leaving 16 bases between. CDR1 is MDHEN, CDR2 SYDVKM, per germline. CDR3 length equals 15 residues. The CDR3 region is CASSPRLEGDTEAFF. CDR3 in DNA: TGTGCCAGCAGTCCCCGTCTCGAAGGGGACACTGAAGCTTTCTTT.

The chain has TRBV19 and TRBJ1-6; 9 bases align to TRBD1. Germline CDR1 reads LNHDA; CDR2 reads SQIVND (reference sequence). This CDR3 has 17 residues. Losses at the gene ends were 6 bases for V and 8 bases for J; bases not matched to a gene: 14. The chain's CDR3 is CASSESGTGIRDSPLHF. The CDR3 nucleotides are TGTGCCAGTAGCGAATCCGGGACAGGGATTCGAGATTCACCCCTCCACTTT.

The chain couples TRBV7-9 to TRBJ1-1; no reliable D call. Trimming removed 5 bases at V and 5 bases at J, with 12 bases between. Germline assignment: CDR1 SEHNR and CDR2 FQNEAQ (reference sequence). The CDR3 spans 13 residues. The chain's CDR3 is CASSLAGITEAFF. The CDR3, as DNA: TGTGCCAGCAGCCTGGCGGGGATAACTGAAGCTTTCTTT.

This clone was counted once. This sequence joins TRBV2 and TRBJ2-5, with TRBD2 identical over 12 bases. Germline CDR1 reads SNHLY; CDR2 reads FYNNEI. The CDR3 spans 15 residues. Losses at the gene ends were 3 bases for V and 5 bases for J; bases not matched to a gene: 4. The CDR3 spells CASSDASGGAETQYF. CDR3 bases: TGTGCCAGCAGTGACGCTAGCGGGGGGGCCGAGACCCAGTACTTC.

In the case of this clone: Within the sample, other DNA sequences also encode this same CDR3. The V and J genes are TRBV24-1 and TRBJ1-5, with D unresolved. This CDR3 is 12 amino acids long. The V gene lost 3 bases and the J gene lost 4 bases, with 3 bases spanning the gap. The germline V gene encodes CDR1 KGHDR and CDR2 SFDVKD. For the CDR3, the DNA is TGTGCCACCAGTGATCTAAATCAGCCCCAGCATTTT. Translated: CATSDLNQPQHF.

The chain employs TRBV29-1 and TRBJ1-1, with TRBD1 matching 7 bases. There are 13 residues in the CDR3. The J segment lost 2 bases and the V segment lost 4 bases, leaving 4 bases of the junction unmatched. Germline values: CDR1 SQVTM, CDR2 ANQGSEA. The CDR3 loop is CSVVGQINTEAFF. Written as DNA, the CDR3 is TGCAGCGTTGTGGGACAGATAAACACTGAAGCTTTCTTT. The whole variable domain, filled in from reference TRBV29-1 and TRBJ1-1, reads SAVISQKPSRDICQRGTSLTIQCQVDSQVTMMFWYRQQPGQSLTLIATANQGSEATYESGFVIDKFPISRPNLTFSTLTVSNMSPEDSSIYLCSVVGQINTEAFFGQGTRLTVV.

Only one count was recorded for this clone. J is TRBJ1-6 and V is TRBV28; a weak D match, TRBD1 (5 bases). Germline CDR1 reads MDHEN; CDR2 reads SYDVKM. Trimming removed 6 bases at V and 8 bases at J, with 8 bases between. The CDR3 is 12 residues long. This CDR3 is CASRTEDSPLHF. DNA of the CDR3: TGTGCCAGCAGGACAGAAGATTCACCCCTCCACTTT.

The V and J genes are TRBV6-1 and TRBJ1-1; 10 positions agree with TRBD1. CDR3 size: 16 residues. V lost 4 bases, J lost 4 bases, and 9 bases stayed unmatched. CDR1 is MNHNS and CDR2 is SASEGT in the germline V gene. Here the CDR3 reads CASSALGQGQGTEAFF. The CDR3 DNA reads TGTGCCAGCAGTGCCCTGGGACAGGGGCAAGGCACTGAAGCTTTCTTT.